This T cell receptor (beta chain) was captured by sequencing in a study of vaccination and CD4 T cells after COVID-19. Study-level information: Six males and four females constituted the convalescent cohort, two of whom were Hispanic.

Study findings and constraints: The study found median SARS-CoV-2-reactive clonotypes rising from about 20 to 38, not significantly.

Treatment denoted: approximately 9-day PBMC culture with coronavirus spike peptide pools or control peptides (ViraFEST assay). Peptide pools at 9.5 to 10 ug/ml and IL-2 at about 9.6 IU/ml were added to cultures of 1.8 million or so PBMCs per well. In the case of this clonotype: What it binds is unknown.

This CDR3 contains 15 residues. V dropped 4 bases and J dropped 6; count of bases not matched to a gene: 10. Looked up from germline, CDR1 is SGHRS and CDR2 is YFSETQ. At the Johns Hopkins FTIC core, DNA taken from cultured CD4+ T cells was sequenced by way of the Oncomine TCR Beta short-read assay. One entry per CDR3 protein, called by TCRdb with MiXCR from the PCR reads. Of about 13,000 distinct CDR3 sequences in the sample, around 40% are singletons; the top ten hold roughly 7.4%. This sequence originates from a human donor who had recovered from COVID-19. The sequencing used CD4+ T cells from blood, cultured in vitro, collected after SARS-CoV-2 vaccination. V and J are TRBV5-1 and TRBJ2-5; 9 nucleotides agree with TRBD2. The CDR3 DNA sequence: TGCGCCAGCAGCAACGAGCGGGAGGATAGGCAGACCCAGTACTTC. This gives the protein CASSNEREDRQTQYF.